Shown below are 6 T cell receptor beta chains from a single sample sequenced in a study of radiation and T cells in renal cell carcinoma. The data were produced by immunoSEQ multiplex PCR, yet TCRdb's version contains in-frame clones alone and is incomplete. The sample has 25,000 to 30,000 clones; 81% are singletons. The time point: blood 2 weeks post-SBRT. Treatment meaning: 15 Gy SBRT to primary tumor, nephrectomy 4 weeks later. The specimen was blood, collected from a patient whose treatment included radiotherapy and nephrectomy. These receptors originate from a man aged 60-69 years with renal cell carcinoma.

The CDR3, as DNA: TGTGCCAGCTCACCACTGTTCGGTGGGGACAATGAGCAGTTCTTC. Translation: CASSPLFGGDNEQFF. The chain carries TRBV18 and TRBJ2-1, with D uncertain. Trimming removed 1 base from V and 5 bases from J, with 12 bases in between. Germline V gene lookup returns CDR1 KGHSH and CDR2 LQKENI. CDR3 size: 15 residues.

Ten or more counts support this clone. The J gene is TRBJ1-6, the V gene TRBV10-3; D may be TRBD1 (5 bases). This CDR3 has 17 residues. The V and J ends lost 0 bases and 4 bases respectively, with 13 bases between them. Germline-derived CDR1 and CDR2 are ENHRY and SYGVKD. CDR3 protein: CAISESQAGTYNSPLHF. DNA of the CDR3: TGTGCCATCAGTGAGTCCCAGGCGGGGACGTATAATTCACCCCTCCACTTT.

This clone was seen only once. The chain has TRBV7-2 and TRBJ1-3; D remains unclear. From germline, CDR1 is SGHTA and CDR2 FQGNSA. The CDR3 covers 11 residues. V lost 4 bases to trimming and J lost 7 bases, with 5 bases between them. The CDR3 loop is CASSSGNTIYF. The CDR3 nucleotides read TGTGCCAGCAGCTCCGGGAACACCATATATTTT.

V and J are TRBV18 and TRBJ2-7, with 7 bases lining up with TRBD2. CDR1 and CDR2 (germline): KGHSH, LQKENI. The CDR3 loop spans 14 amino acids. J was trimmed by 1 base and V by 5 bases; bases with no gene match: 5. The CDR3 DNA is TGTGCCAGCTCATCCGGACTAGTTTCCTACGAGCAGTACTTC. Translated, it gives CASSSGLVSYEQYF. Based on the CDR3 plus reference TRBV18 and TRBJ2-7, the full variable domain is NAGVMQNPRHLVRRRGQEARLRCSPMKGHSHVYWYRQLPEEGLKFMVYLQKENIIDESGMPKERFSAEFPKEGPSILRIQQVVRGDSAAYFCASSSGLVSYEQYFGPGTRLTVT.

There are a few counts of this clone. The CDR3 loop reads CASSAGRYNEQFF. The CDR3 DNA sequence: TGTGCCAGCAGCGCGGGACGCTACAATGAGCAGTTCTTC. The chain uses TRBV7-6 and TRBJ2-1, with D possibly being TRBD2 (6 bases). In germline, CDR1 is SGHVS, CDR2 FNYEAQ. The CDR3 contains 13 residues. V lost 5 bases and J 3 bases, leaving 8 bases between the germline ends. The whole variable domain, filled in from reference TRBV7-6 and TRBJ2-1, reads GAGVSQSPRYKVTKRGQDVALRCDPISGHVSLYWYRQALGQGPEFLTYFNYEAQQDKSGLPNDRFSAERPEGSISTLTIQRTEQRDSAMYRCASSAGRYNEQFFGPGTRLTVL.

The V call is TRBV4-3, the J call TRBJ1-1, with D tentatively TRBD1 (5 bases). V was clipped by 0 bases and J by 10 bases, with 12 bases between them. The CDR3 covers 13 residues. The germline V gene encodes CDR1 LGHNA and CDR2 YSLEER. This CDR3 reads CASSQDRGAGAFF. CDR3 DNA sequence: TGCGCCAGCAGCCAAGATCGCGGGGCTGGAGCTTTCTTT.